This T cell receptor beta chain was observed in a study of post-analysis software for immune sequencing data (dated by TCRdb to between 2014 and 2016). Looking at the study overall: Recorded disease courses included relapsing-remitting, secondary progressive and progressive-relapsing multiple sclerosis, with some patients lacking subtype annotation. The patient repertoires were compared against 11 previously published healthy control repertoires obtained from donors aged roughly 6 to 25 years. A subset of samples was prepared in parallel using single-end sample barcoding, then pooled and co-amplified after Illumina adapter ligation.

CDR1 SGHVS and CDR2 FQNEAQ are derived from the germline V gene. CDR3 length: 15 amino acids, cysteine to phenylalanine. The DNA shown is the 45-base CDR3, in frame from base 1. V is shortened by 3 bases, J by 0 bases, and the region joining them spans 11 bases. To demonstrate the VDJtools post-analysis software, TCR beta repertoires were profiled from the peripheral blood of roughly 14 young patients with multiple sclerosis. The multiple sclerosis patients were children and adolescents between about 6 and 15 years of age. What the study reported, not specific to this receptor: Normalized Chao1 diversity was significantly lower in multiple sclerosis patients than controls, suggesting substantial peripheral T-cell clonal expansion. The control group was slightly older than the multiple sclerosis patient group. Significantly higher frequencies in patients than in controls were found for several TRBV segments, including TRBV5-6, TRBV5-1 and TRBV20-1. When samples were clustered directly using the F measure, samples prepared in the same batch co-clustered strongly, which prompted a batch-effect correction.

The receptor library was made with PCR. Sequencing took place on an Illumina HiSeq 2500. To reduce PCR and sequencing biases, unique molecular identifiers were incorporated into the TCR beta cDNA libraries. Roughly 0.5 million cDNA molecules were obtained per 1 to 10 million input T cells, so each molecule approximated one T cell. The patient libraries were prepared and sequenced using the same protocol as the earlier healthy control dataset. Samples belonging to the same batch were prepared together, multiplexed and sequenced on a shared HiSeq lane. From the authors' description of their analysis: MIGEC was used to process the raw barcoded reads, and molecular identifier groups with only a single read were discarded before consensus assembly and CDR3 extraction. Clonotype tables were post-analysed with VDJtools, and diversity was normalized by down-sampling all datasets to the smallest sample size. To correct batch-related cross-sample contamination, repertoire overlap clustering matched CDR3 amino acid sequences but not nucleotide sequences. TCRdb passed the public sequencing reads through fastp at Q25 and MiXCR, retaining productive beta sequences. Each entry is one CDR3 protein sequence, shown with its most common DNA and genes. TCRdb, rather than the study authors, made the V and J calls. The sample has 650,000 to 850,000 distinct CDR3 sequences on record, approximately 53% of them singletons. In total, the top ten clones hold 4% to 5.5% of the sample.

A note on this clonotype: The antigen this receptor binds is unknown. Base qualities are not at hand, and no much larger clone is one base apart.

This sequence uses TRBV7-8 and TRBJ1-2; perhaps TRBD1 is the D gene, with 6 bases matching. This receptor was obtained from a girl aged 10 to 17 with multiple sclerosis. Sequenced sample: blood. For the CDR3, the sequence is CASSLGTPANYGYTF. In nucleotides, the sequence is TGTGCCAGCAGCTTGGGGACACCAGCTAACTATGGCTACACCTTC. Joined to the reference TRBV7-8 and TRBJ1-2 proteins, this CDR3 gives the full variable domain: GAGVSQSPRYKVAKRGQDVALRCDPISGHVSLFWYQQALGQGPEFLTYFQNEAQLDKSGLPSDRFFAERPEGSVSTLKIQRTQQEDSAVYLCASSLGTPANYGYTFGSGTRLTVV.